This is a list of T cell receptor beta chains from one sample in a study of molecular identifiers for immune sequencing clone quantification. TCRdb redid the calling of the PCR reads with MiXCR, one entry per CDR3 protein. The table lists approximately 90,000 distinct CDR3 sequences, 21% of them singletons. Sequenced sample: naive CD8+ T cells from blood, with Jurkat cell RNA spiked in. All receptors come from a human donor in good health. Some libraries in this study had Jurkat cell RNA spiked in. Each CDR3 is given with its conserved first and last residue. The D gene is left open where the match is weak. Clone size, where shown, is once, few, many, or a class for clones that have expanded.

TRBV29-1	TRBJ1-3	many	.	TGCAGCGCCCGGGGGTGGGCGGCAGACTCTGGAAACACCATATATTTT	CSARGWAADSGNTIYF
TRBV5-1	TRBJ2-7	many	.	TGCGCCAGCAGCTTTATCGGGGAAGCCGAGCAGTACTTC	CASSFIGEAEQYF
TRBV30	TRBJ2-1	.	TRBD2	TGTGCCTGGAGTTGGCTAGCGGTAGGGAATGAGCAGTTCTTC	CAWSWLAVGNEQFF
TRBV20-1	TRBJ1-2	few	.	TGCAGTGCTAGAGCCGGACACGCAACTAACTATGGCTACACCTTC	CSARAGHATNYGYTF
TRBV7-9	TRBJ1-1	few	TRBD1	TGTGCCAGCAGCTTAGCAACGAGGGGGCGAGCGAACACTGAAGCTTTCTTT	CASSLATRGRANTEAFF
TRBV7-9	TRBJ2-2	.	.	TGTGCCGGCACGTTAATAACCGGGGAGCTGTTTTTT	CAGTLITGELFF
TRBV5-4	TRBJ2-7	many	TRBD1	TGTGCCAGCAGCTTGGGTAGGGGACAGACCTACGAGCAGTACTTC	CASSLGRGQTYEQYF
TRBV15	TRBJ2-6	many	.	TGTGCCACCAGCAGAGAGGAGTCCTCTGGGGCCAACGTCCTGACTTTC	CATSREESSGANVLTF
TRBV12-3/TRBV12-4	TRBJ2-3	many	.	TGTGCCAGCAGTTTAGACAGTCCCTCCCCCAGCACAGATACGCAGTATTTT	CASSLDSPSPSTDTQYF
TRBV9	TRBJ2-7	once	.	TGTGCCAGCAGCCCACTGGGGGACTCCTCCTACGAGCAGTACTTC	CASSPLGDSSYEQYF
TRBV19	TRBJ2-1	few	.	TGTGCCAGTACTCCCTCGATCGACAATCGGAATGAGCAGTTCTTC	CASTPSIDNRNEQFF
TRBV13	TRBJ2-7	.	TRBD1	TGTGCCAGCAGCCCACCGACAGGGAACTCCTACGAGCAGTACTTC	CASSPPTGNSYEQYF
TRBV7-2	TRBJ2-7	many	TRBD1	TGTGCCAGCAGCTTACCGCGACAGGGGTACGAGCAGTACTTC	CASSLPRQGYEQYF
TRBV5-1	TRBJ2-5	many	TRBD2	TGCGCCAGCAGCCCCCGGGGGACTAGCGGGTCACAAGAGACCCAGTACTTC	CASSPRGTSGSQETQYF
TRBV19	TRBJ2-7	many	.	TGTGCCAGTAGTATAGCCCGGATGAGCGAGCAGTACTTC	CASSIARMSEQYF
TRBV28	TRBJ2-7	many	TRBD1	TGTGCCAGCAGTTTATGGGGCTGGCAGGGGGTAGGGGAGCAGTACTTC	CASSLWGWQGVGEQYF
TRBV9	TRBJ1-5	.	TRBD1	TGTGCCAGCAGCGCCTCCGGGACAGTAAATCAGCCCCAGCATTTT	CASSASGTVNQPQHF
TRBV4-1	TRBJ2-6	.	.	TGCGCCAGCAGCCAAGGAACCGGGACTGGGGCCAACGTCCTGACTTTC	CASSQGTGTGANVLTF
TRBV19	TRBJ2-1	.	TRBD2	TGTGCCAGTTACTCAGGGAGCGGGGACTCTGATGAGCAGTTCTTC	CASYSGSGDSDEQFF
TRBV6-2/TRBV6-3	TRBJ1-5	many	.	TGTGCCAGCAGTTACTCGGTTTCCGTTTCTGTGACTTTATGGGATCAGCCCCAGCATTTT	CASSYSVSVSVTLWDQPQHF
TRBV4-3	TRBJ2-5	many	TRBD2	TGCGCCAGCAGCTCAAGAGGTGCGGGAGAAGAGACCCAGTACTTC	CASSSRGAGEETQYF
TRBV2	TRBJ1-1	few	.	TGTGCCAGCAGCGAAATCACTGAAGCTTTCTTT	CASSEITEAFF
TRBV27	TRBJ1-2	few	.	TGTGCCAGCAGTTTATCGGGGCGACAGGCCTATGGCTACACCTTC	CASSLSGRQAYGYTF
TRBV7-9	TRBJ2-1	many	TRBD2	TGTGCCAGCAGCTCTTCGATTTGGACTAGCGGGACCAGCTACAATGAGCAGTTCTTC	CASSSSIWTSGTSYNEQFF
TRBV11-2	TRBJ2-2	.	.	TGTGCCAGCAGCCCTTGGACGAACACCGGGGAGCTGTTTTTT	CASSPWTNTGELFF
TRBV9	TRBJ2-2	many	.	TGTGCCAGCAGCGTCGGGGATAACACCGGGGAGCTGTTTTTT	CASSVGDNTGELFF
TRBV30	TRBJ2-7	.	TRBD2	TGTGCCTGGGTAGGACTAGCGGGCCAAGAGCAGTACTTC	CAWVGLAGQEQYF
TRBV27	TRBJ1-5	many	.	TGTGCCAGCAGTTTCCAAGGGAGCAATCAGCCCCAGCATTTT	CASSFQGSNQPQHF
TRBV6-2/TRBV6-3	TRBJ2-3	many	.	TGTGCCAGCTTTAGGAAGGGGATGAGCACAGATACGCAGTATTTT	CASFRKGMSTDTQYF
TRBV7-9	TRBJ1-1	many	.	TGTGCCAGCAGCCCCACATACGAAGCTTTCTTT	CASSPTYEAFF
TRBV7-2	TRBJ2-7	many	.	TGTGCCAGCAGCCCCGGACAGTTTGGCTTCTACGAGCAGTACTTC	CASSPGQFGFYEQYF
TRBV6-1	TRBJ2-7	many	TRBD1	TGTGCCAGCAGTGAAGACGGGGACAGATTTGCCTACGAGCAGTACTTC	CASSEDGDRFAYEQYF
TRBV25-1	TRBJ2-2	.	.	TGTGCCAGCAGCGCCGAGGCAGCCCTGCGAACCGGGGAGCTGTTTTTT	CASSAEAALRTGELFF
TRBV6-2/TRBV6-3	TRBJ1-4	many	.	TGTGCCAGCAGCAAGACAGCCCTGAATGAAAAACTGTTTTTT	CASSKTALNEKLFF
TRBV4-2	TRBJ2-7	.	TRBD1	TGTGCCCGCAGCCAAAACCACCGGGACAGGAGTTCCTACGAGCAGTACTTC	CARSQNHRDRSSYEQYF
TRBV7-9	TRBJ2-3	many	TRBD2	TGTGCCAGCAGCTCCACTAGCGGGAGCGCAGATACGCAGTATTTT	CASSSTSGSADTQYF
TRBV12-3/TRBV12-4	TRBJ1-6	many	TRBD1	TGTGCCATCTCAAAGGGGGCCGATAATTCACCCCTCCACTTT	CAISKGADNSPLHF
TRBV4-3	TRBJ1-2	.	TRBD1	TGCGCCAGCAGCCAAGAGACAGGGAGGGACTATGGCTACACCTTC	CASSQETGRDYGYTF
TRBV5-1	TRBJ1-1	medium-sized	.	TGCGCCAGCAGCTTGGGGGGCGAAGCTTTCTTT	CASSLGGEAFF
TRBV5-5	TRBJ2-3	many	TRBD1	TGTGCCAGCAGCAGGCGGACAGGGGCAGGTACAGATACGCAGTATTTT	CASSRRTGAGTDTQYF
TRBV20-1	TRBJ2-2	many	.	TGCAGTGCTATAGGGGCGAACACCGGGGAGCTGTTTTTT	CSAIGANTGELFF
TRBV7-8	TRBJ2-2	many	.	TGTGCCAGCAGCCTACGTCTAGGCAGTACGAACACCGGGGAGCTGTTTTTT	CASSLRLGSTNTGELFF
TRBV12-3/TRBV12-4	TRBJ2-3	.	.	TGTGCCAGCAGTTTAATAGGCAGGTTAAGCACAGATACGCAGTATTTT	CASSLIGRLSTDTQYF
TRBV12-3/TRBV12-4	TRBJ1-4	many	.	TGTGCCAGCAGTTTGACAGGCCACTCCGAAAAACTGTTTTTT	CASSLTGHSEKLFF
TRBV19	TRBJ2-6	few	.	TGTGCCAGTAGTGGTCCGAACAGGTTCTCTGGGGCCAACGTCCTGACTTTC	CASSGPNRFSGANVLTF
TRBV9	TRBJ2-3	many	.	TGTGCCAGCAGCTTGGACAGCGATAGCACAGATACGCAGTATTTT	CASSLDSDSTDTQYF
TRBV12-3/TRBV12-4	TRBJ2-5	many	.	TGTGCCAGCACCACGGAGAGGTGGCAAGAGACCCAGTACTTC	CASTTERWQETQYF